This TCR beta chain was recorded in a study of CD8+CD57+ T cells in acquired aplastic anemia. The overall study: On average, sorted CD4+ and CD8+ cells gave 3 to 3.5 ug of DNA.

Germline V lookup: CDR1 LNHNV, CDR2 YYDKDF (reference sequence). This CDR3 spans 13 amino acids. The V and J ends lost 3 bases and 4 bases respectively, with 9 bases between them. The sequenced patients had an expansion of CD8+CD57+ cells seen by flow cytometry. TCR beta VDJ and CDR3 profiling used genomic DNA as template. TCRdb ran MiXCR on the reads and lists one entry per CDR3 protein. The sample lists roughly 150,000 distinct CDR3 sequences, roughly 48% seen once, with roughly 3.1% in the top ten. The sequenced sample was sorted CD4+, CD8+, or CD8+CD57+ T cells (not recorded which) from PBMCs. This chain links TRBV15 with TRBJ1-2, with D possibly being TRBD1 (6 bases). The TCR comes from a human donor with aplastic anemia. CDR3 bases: TGTGCCACCAGCAGCCGACAGGTCTATGGCTACACCTTC. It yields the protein CATSSRQVYGYTF.